A single sample is the source of the 31 T cell receptor beta chains below, sequenced in a study of molecular identifiers for immune sequencing clone quantification. MiXCR, run by TCRdb on the PCR reads, gives a single entry per CDR3 protein. The sample carries roughly 86,000 distinct CDR3 sequences, 15% to 20% recorded once. The source material was naive CD8+ T cells from blood, with Jurkat cell RNA spiked in. Subset reported: FACS-sorted CD8+CD4-CCR7+CD45RA+ naive T cells. Receptors originate from a human donor in good health. Some libraries in this study had Jurkat cell RNA spiked in.

This clonotype was found a few times. V gene TRBV11-2 combines with J gene TRBJ2-1; D perhaps matches TRBD2 (5 bases). This CDR3 has 12 amino acids. Germline V gives CDR1 SGHAT, CDR2 FQNNGV. Between the trimmed V and J ends, which lost 1 base and 9 bases, there was a span of 7 bases. CDR3 DNA sequence: TGTGCCAGCAGCTTAGGGCTAGCTGAGCAGTTCTTC. Encoded protein: CASSLGLAEQFF. The entire variable domain, with the rest obtained from reference TRBV11-2 and TRBJ2-1, is as follows: EAGVAQSPRYKIIEKRQSVAFWCNPISGHATLYWYQQILGQGPKLLIQFQNNGVVDDSQLPKDRFSAERLKGVDSTLKIQPAKLEDSAVYLCASSLGLAEQFFGPGTRLTVL.

With respect to this clonotype: The junction differs from germline at one of its ends, possibly a read error. This chain joins TRBV28 and TRBJ2-7; 12 nucleotides match TRBD2. The CDR3 consists of 15 residues. Germline CDR1 reads MDHEN; CDR2 reads SYDVKM. CDR3 region: CTSSFLAGGPYEQYF. In DNA form, the CDR3 reads TGTACCAGCAGTTTTCTAGCGGGAGGGCCATACGAGCAGTACTTC.

The sample holds a few counts of this clonotype. Without the conserved terminal phenylalanine or tryptophan, this CDR3 likely stems from a read error. V and J are TRBV27 and TRBJ1-1; D ambiguous. Germline V CDR1 and CDR2: MNHEY, SMNVEV (reference sequence). The CDR3 totals 13 residues. V was pared by 6 bases and J by 0 bases, with 8 bases between. Here the CDR3 reads CASSYTLNTEAFY. CDR3 in DNA: TGTGCCAGCAGCTATACATTGAACACTGAAGCTTTCTAT.

This clonotype was seen ten or more times. The chain joins TRBV29-1 to TRBJ2-1; 14 bases match TRBD2. The CDR3 totals 14 residues. The germline V gene encodes CDR1 SQVTM and CDR2 ANQGSEA. Trimming removed 6 bases from V and 6 bases from J; junction bases left unmatched: 4. CDR3 protein: CSVAGTSGGNEQFF. The CDR3 DNA reads as TGCAGCGTGGCCGGGACTAGCGGGGGCAATGAGCAGTTCTTC.

The sample holds many counts of this clonotype. The V call is TRBV30, the J call TRBJ2-5; no clear D gene. CDR1 and CDR2 (germline): GTSNPN, SVGIG (reference sequence). The CDR3 sequence is 10 residues long. Deletions cut 1 base from V and 5 bases from J, with 2 bases between. CDR3 sequence (DNA): TGTGCCTGGAGTGCGGAGACCCAGTACTTC. Residues: CAWSAETQYF. The full variable domain, its missing parts supplied by reference TRBV30 and TRBJ2-5, is SQTIHQWPATLVQPVGSPLSLECTVEGTSNPNLYWYRQAAGRGLQLLFYSVGIGQISSEVPQNLSASRPQDRQFILSSKKLLLSDSGFYLCAWSAETQYFGPGTRLLVL.

To note about this clonotype: This may be a read error, as it is one base from a much larger clone. The chain uses TRBV19 and TRBJ2-3; D gene unclear. CDR3 length: 13 amino acids. The V gene's germline CDR1 is LNHDA and CDR2 SQIVND (reference sequence). Trimming took off 7 bases at V and 2 bases at J, with 10 bases between the two ends. The CDR3 spells CASTRWDTDTQYF. The CDR3 coding sequence is TGTGCCAGTACTAGGTGGGACACAGATACGCAGTATTTT.

The table lists this clonotype with many counts. The chain is built from TRBV27 and TRBJ1-6; D might be TRBD1 (5 bases). Between the trimmed V and J ends, which lost 5 bases and 4 bases, there was a span of 18 bases. CDR1 is MNHEY and CDR2 is SMNVEV in the germline V gene (reference sequence). The CDR3 consists of 17 residues. CDR3 region: CASSPYSGGGYNSPLHF. The CDR3 DNA reads as TGTGCCAGCAGTCCCTATAGTGGGGGAGGGTATAATTCACCCCTCCACTTT.

This clonotype was observed many times. The V and J genes are TRBV2 and TRBJ2-7; D remains ambiguous. Trimming took 4 bases from V and 0 from J, leaving 10 bases between them. CDR1 and CDR2 from the germline V gene are SNHLY and FYNNEI. The CDR3 length is 14 residues. DNA for the CDR3: TGTGCCAGCAGTGGTCAGCGTATCTCCTACGAGCAGTACTTC. Translating gives CASSGQRISYEQYF.

J is TRBJ1-5 and V is TRBV24-1, with TRBD1 as a possible D gene (5 bases). V was pared by 0 bases and J by 6 bases, with 11 bases between. Germline-derived CDR1 and CDR2 are KGHDR and SFDVKD. There are 15 residues in the CDR3. Here the CDR3 reads CATSDLRQGFQPQHF. Written as DNA, the CDR3 is TGTGCCACCAGTGATTTGCGGCAGGGCTTTCAGCCCCAGCATTTT.

There are many counts of this clonotype. The genes are TRBV9 and TRBJ2-3; D possibly corresponds to TRBD2 (5 bases). V lost 4 bases and J 2 bases, leaving 11 bases between the germline ends. The germline CDR1 and CDR2 sequences are SGDLS and YYNGEE. The CDR3 has 14 amino acids. CDR3 region: CASSPRLNTDTQYF. The CDR3 coding sequence is TGTGCCAGCAGCCCCCGACTAAACACAGATACGCAGTATTTT.

For this clonotype: A much larger clone sits a single nucleotide away, making a read error possible. The V and J genes are TRBV2 and TRBJ2-7, with D possibly matching TRBD2 (5 bases). Germline V gene lookup returns CDR1 SNHLY and CDR2 FYNNEI. The CDR3 is made up of 14 amino acids. The CDR3: CASRAPSLGSERYF. The CDR3 DNA follows: TGTGCCAGCAGGGCCCCTTCCCTAGGGAGCGAGCGGTACTTC.

This clonotype was counted many times. V usage is TRBV6-1 and J usage is TRBJ1-2, with TRBD1 as a possible D gene (5 bases). The germline V gene has CDR1 MNHNS and CDR2 SASEGT. The V gene lost 4 bases and the J gene lost 8 bases, with 17 bases spanning the gap. The CDR3 runs 14 residues. CDR3 residues: CASSAGTGMGGYTF. For the CDR3, the DNA is TGTGCCAGCAGTGCAGGGACGGGGATGGGCGGCTACACCTTC.

This clonotype was recorded at least ten times. This rearrangement joins TRBV4-1 to TRBJ1-5; possibly TRBD1 for D (5 bases). The CDR3 has 18 amino acids. V was clipped by 2 bases and J by 1 base, with 18 bases between them. Germline V CDR1 and CDR2: MGHRA, YSYEKL. The CDR3 nucleotides read TGCGCCAGCAGCCAAAAACCCGCGACAGTTCCCAGCAATCAGCCCCAGCATTTT. Translated: CASSQKPATVPSNQPQHF.

In its sample, this clonotype was seen many times. The J gene is TRBJ2-3, the V gene TRBV4-1; 12 bases are a match to TRBD1. The germline gives CDR1 MGHRA, CDR2 YSYEKL. V was pared by 1 base and J by 2 bases, with 13 bases of the junction left unmatched. There are 20 residues in the CDR3. The CDR3 DNA sequence: TGCGCCAGCAGCCAAGGACCGGGACAGGGGGCAAGTCTATACACAGATACGCAGTATTTT. Translation: CASSQGPGQGASLYTDTQYF.

Remarks on this clonotype: A much bigger clone sits one base away, suggesting this may be a read error. This CDR3 fails to terminate in the conserved phenylalanine or tryptophan, so it likely reflects a read error. The chain is built from TRBV13 and TRBJ1-1, with no clear D. CDR3 length: 12 residues. The V gene's germline CDR1 is PRHDT and CDR2 FYEKMQ (reference sequence). V lost 3 bases and J 11 bases, leaving 13 bases between the germline ends. CDR3 in amino acids: CASSLPGKMAFS. The CDR3 DNA reads as TGTGCCAGCAGCTTGCCGGGGAAGATGGCTTTCTCT.

This clonotype occurred many times. The rearrangement links TRBV12-3 or TRBV12-4 to TRBJ1-1; D possibly corresponds to TRBD1 (5 bases). The germline V and J ends were trimmed by 7 bases and 2 bases, with 14 bases remaining between them. The CDR3 runs 14 residues. Here the CDR3 DNA reads TGTGCCAGCACCTCGGGGGGAATTAACACTGAAGCTTTCTTT. Translation gives CASTSGGINTEAFF.

Only one count was recorded for this clonotype. The rearrangement joins TRBV5-3 to TRBJ1-1, with a possible D match to TRBD1 (6 bases). TRBV5-3 is reported as an ORF; its role is uncertain. The CDR3 runs 16 residues. Trimming took 8 bases from V and 0 from J, leaving 20 bases between them. CDR3 amino acids: CASSKPAQGLNTEAFF. DNA of the CDR3: TGTGCCAGCAGCAAGCCTGCACAGGGACTGAACACTGAAGCTTTCTTT.

This clonotype was seen many times. V usage is TRBV19 and J usage is TRBJ2-7, with 14 bases identical to TRBD2. The germline CDR1 and CDR2 sequences are LNHDA and SQIVND (reference sequence). V lost 6 bases to trimming and J lost 2 bases; unmatched junction nucleotides: 6. The length of the CDR3 is 16 residues. CDR3 in DNA: TGTGCCAGTAGGGGACTAGCGGGAGTTGGGACCTACGAGCAGTACTTC. Amino acids: CASRGLAGVGTYEQYF.

This clonotype has a count of ten or more. The rearrangement uses TRBV28 and TRBJ2-7; a possible D gene is TRBD1 (5 bases). Trimming took off 10 bases at V and 2 bases at J, with 18 bases between the two ends. Germline-derived CDR1 and CDR2 are MDHEN and SYDVKM. This CDR3 comprises 14 residues. This chain's CDR3 is CATVPPDSAYEQYF. For the CDR3, the DNA is TGTGCCACCGTACCCCCCGACAGTGCCTACGAGCAGTACTTC.

At least ten counts were recorded for this clonotype. The rearrangement joins TRBV24-1 to TRBJ2-3; possibly TRBD1 for D (5 bases). The germline V gene encodes CDR1 KGHDR and CDR2 SFDVKD. V shed 6 bases and J shed 2 bases, with 8 bases lying between them. The CDR3 sequence is 13 residues long. CDR3 protein: CATSQGSTDTQYF. CDR3 DNA: TGTGCCACCAGTCAGGGATCCACAGATACGCAGTATTTT.

This clonotype was counted ten times or more. The chain links TRBV15 to TRBJ1-4; no clear D. Per the germline V gene, CDR1 is LNHNV and CDR2 is YYDKDF (reference sequence). The length of the CDR3 is 14 residues. V lost 3 bases and J 7 bases, leaving 12 bases between the germline ends. CDR3 nucleotides: TGTGCCACCAGCAGGCAAGTGGAGGGTGAAAAACTGTTTTTT. Translating gives CATSRQVEGEKLFF.

V gene TRBV5-1 combines with J gene TRBJ2-7, with 8 bases identical to TRBD2. With V trimmed by 1 base and J by 5 bases, 14 bases remained unmatched. The CDR3 totals 17 residues. CDR1 is SGHRS and CDR2 is YFSETQ in the germline V gene. CDR3 in amino acids: CASSLNLVPSGFNEQYF. The CDR3 bases are TGCGCCAGCAGCTTGAATCTCGTCCCTAGCGGGTTCAACGAGCAGTACTTC.

This clonotype has at least ten counts. The chain joins TRBV7-2 to TRBJ1-1, with 8 nucleotides matching TRBD1. Germline lookup yields CDR1 SGHTA and CDR2 FQGNSA. This CDR3 is built from 14 residues. V shed 2 bases and J 3 bases; nucleotides not matched to a gene: 2. The CDR3 sequence: CASSLSGGYTEAFF. DNA for the CDR3: TGTGCCAGCAGCTTATCAGGGGGCTACACTGAAGCTTTCTTT.

This clonotype came up many times. This sequence joins TRBV12-3 or TRBV12-4 and TRBJ1-1; maybe TRBD1 (5 bases). This CDR3 region has 12 residues. Trimming took 1 base from V and 6 from J, leaving 6 bases between them. CDR3 DNA sequence: TGTGCCAGCAGTTTAGGGGGCGCTGAAGCTTTCTTT. Its translation: CASSLGGAEAFF.

As for this clonotype: It may be a read error: a sequence one base away is much more abundant. The J gene is TRBJ2-1, the V gene TRBV11-2, with D perhaps matching TRBD1 (6 bases). Deletions cut 4 bases from V and 15 bases from J, with 16 bases between. The CDR3 covers 12 residues. Per the germline V gene, CDR1 is SGHAT and CDR2 is FQNNGV. The CDR3 bases are TGTGCCAGCAGCTCTACCGGGGCAGGGGTGTTCTTC. As protein: CASSSTGAGVFF.

Worth noting for this clonotype: A read error may explain this, as a much larger clone is one base away. This rearrangement joins TRBV12-5 to TRBJ2-2, with D uncertain. CDR1 LGHNT and CDR2 FRNRAP come from the germline V gene. The CDR3 totals 12 residues. This CDR3 is CVSVSLSGELFF. The CDR3 region has the DNA TGTGTTAGTGTTTCCTTATCCGGGGAGCTGTTTTTT. The full variable domain, completed using reference TRBV12-5 and TRBJ2-2, is DARVTQTPRHKVTEMGQEVTMRCQPILGHNTVFWYRQTMMQGLELLAYFRNRAPLDDSGMPKDRFSAEMPDATLATLKIQPSEPRDSAVYFCVSVSLSGELFFGEGSRLTVL.

This clonotype showed up many times. The chain recombines TRBV12-3 or TRBV12-4 with TRBJ1-1; D possibly corresponds to TRBD1 (6 bases). V was shortened by 6 bases and J by 0 bases, with 11 bases between the two germline ends. The CDR3 sequence is 14 residues long. The DNA for the CDR3 is TGTGCCAGCAGCAGGGGAACTATGAACACTGAAGCTTTCTTT. It yields the protein CASSRGTMNTEAFF.

In this sample, this clonotype turned up many times. The chain has TRBV29-1 and TRBJ2-7; no definite D call. The CDR3 covers 11 residues. Germline V gene sequence: CDR1 SQVTM, CDR2 ANQGSEA. V lost 0 bases and J lost 2, with 2 bases in between. In DNA, the CDR3 is TGCAGCGTTGAAGATCCCTACGAGCAGTACTTC. As protein: CSVEDPYEQYF.

This clonotype showed up many times. The gene calls are TRBV6-6 and TRBJ2-2; tentatively, D is TRBD1 (5 bases). V lost 6 bases and J lost 11, with 19 bases in between. From germline, CDR1 is MNHNY and CDR2 SVGAGI (reference sequence). This CDR3 spans 14 amino acids. In DNA, the CDR3 is TGTGCCAGCAGCCACACCGACAGCGTTAGAGAGCTGTTTTTT. Protein sequence: CASSHTDSVRELFF.

This clonotype was observed once. The chain uses TRBV4-3 and TRBJ1-4, with a weak D call TRBD1 (6 bases). Trimming left V 2 bases short and J 3 bases short, with 16 bases between. Germline CDR1 and CDR2: LGHNA and YSLEER. The CDR3 covers 17 residues. This CDR3 reads CASSQSPIGGSNEKLFF. For the CDR3, the DNA is TGCGCCAGCAGCCAAAGTCCAATCGGGGGCTCTAATGAAAAACTGTTTTTT.

On this clonotype: Since a much larger clone is just one base distant, this may be a read error. The chain is built from TRBV12-3 or TRBV12-4 and TRBJ2-6; TRBD2 might be the D (7 bases). CDR3 length: 12 amino acids. The CDR3 is CASRGGANVLAF. In nucleotides, the CDR3 is TGTGCCAGCCGTGGGGGGGCCAACGTCCTGGCTTTC.